A selection of T cell receptor beta chains follows, all from one sample in a study of cytomegalovirus exposure and HLA in healthy donors. Produced via immunoSEQ multiplex PCR; TCRdb's table is partial and in-frame only. Of over 85,000 clones listed, roughly two thirds are singletons. Source material: PBMCs. The source of these receptors is a female donor in good health and CMV-seronegative. Both conserved end residues are part of each CDR3. The order of the fields is V gene, D gene, J gene, clone size, CDR3 DNA, CDR3 protein. The D gene is left open where the match is weak. The size of a clone is reported for some rows only, either as once, few or many, or as a class for expanded clones.

TRBV5-1,-,TRBJ1-1,-,TGCGCCAGCAGCTTGGAACTGGGGGCGGAAGCTTTCTTT,CASSLELGAEAFF
TRBV27,-,TRBJ2-2,-,TGTGCCAGCAAAATAAGCGGCGCGAAGGACACCGGGGAGCTGTTTTTT,CASKISGAKDTGELFF
TRBV18,TRBD1,TRBJ2-2,-,TGTGCCAGCTCACTGACGGGGACAGACACCGGGGAGCTGTTTTTT,CASSLTGTDTGELFF
TRBV7-9,-,TRBJ1-5,-,TGTGCCAGCAGCACCGGGACAATCGTCAATCAGCCCCAGCATTTT,CASSTGTIVNQPQHF
TRBV2,TRBD1,TRBJ1-2,few,TGTGCCAGCACCCGGACAGGCCCCTATGGCTACACCTTC,CASTRTGPYGYTF
TRBV28,-,TRBJ2-1,-,TGTGCCAGCAGCCCCCGGGCCGGCCAGGGTGAGCAGTTCTTC,CASSPRAGQGEQFF
TRBV5-1,TRBD2,TRBJ2-1,-,TGCGCCAGCATCTTGAGTTGGCGGGGGGGCAGGGGCTCCTACAATGAGCAGTTCTTC,CASILSWRGGRGSYNEQFF
TRBV7-9,TRBD2,TRBJ2-7,-,TGTGCCAGCAGCTCTGGGACTAGCGGGATAGGTGGCGAGCGGTACTTC,CASSSGTSGIGGERYF
TRBV13,-,TRBJ2-3,few,TGTGCCAGCAGCTCAGGGTCGGTGGGCTCCACAGATACGCAGTATTTT,CASSSGSVGSTDTQYF
TRBV4-3,TRBD1,TRBJ1-6,-,TGCGCCAGCAGCCCACGGACAGGGAAGAATTCACCCCTCCACTTT,CASSPRTGKNSPLHF